In this sample, the clone carrying this T cell receptor beta chain turned up a few times. Its specificity is unknown. Indicated treatment: oral pan-JAK inhibitor, 5-10 mg twice daily. J was trimmed by 3 bases and V by 6 bases; bases with no gene match: 8. Per the germline V gene, CDR1 is SQVTM and CDR2 is ANQGSEA. This CDR3 is 13 amino acids long. This specimen comes from a study of CD8+ T cells in alopecia areata. Study at large: Treated patients were given oral tofacitinib, which was dosed at 5 to 10 mg twice daily.

Study-level findings and limits: Resident alphabeta T-cell populations of normal skin are likewise subject to sequencing in scalp samples.

The sequencing template was cDNA reverse transcribed from extracted RNA. Generated by immunoSEQ multiplex PCR, the TCRdb table keeps only in-frame clones and is missing some. The table shows about 180,000 clones, with approximately 49% occurring only once. J is TRBJ2-7 and V is TRBV29-1; TRBD1 matches 7 bases. This specimen consisted of CD8+ T cells sorted from blood, obtained around week 54, from a patient treated with tofacitinib. This receptor was identified in a human donor with alopecia areata. The CDR3 bases are TGCAGCGTGATGACGGGACAGTACTACGAGCAGTACTTC. It is translated as CSVMTGQYYEQYF.